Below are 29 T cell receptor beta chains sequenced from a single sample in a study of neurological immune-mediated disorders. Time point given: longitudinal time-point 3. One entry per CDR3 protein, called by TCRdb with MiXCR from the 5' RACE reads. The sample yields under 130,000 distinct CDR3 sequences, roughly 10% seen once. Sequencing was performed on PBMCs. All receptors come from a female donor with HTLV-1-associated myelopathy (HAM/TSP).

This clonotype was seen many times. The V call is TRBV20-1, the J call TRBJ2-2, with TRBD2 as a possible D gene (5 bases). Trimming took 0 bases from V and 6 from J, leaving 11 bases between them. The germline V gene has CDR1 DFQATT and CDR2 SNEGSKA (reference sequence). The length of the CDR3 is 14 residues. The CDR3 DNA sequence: TGCAGTGCTAGAGATCCGAGCGGCCCCGGGGAGCTGTTTTTT. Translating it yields CSARDPSGPGELFF.

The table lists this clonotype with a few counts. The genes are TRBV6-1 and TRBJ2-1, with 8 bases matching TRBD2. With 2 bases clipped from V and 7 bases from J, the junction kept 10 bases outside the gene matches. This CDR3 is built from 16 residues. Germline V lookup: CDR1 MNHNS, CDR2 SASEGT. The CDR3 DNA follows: TGTGCCAGCAGTGAACGGGCTAGCGGGCTTGGGAATGAGCAGTTCTTC. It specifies CASSERASGLGNEQFF.

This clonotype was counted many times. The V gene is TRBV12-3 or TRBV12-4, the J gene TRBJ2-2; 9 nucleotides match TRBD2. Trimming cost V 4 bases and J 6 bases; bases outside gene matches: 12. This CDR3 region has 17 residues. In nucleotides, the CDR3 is TGTGCCAGCAGTTATTGGTATGGCGGGGGGGCCTCCGGGGAGCTGTTTTTT. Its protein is CASSYWYGGGASGELFF.

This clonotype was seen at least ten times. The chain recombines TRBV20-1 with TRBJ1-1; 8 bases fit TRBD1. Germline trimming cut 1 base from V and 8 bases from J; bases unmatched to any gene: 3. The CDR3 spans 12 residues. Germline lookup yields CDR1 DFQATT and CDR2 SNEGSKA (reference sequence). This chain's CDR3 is CSARAGGREAFF. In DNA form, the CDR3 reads TGCAGTGCTAGAGCAGGGGGCAGAGAAGCTTTCTTT.

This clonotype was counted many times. CDR3 region: CASRLAGNNEQFF. In DNA, the CDR3 is TGTGCCAGCCGACTAGCGGGTAACAATGAGCAGTTCTTC. This chain links TRBV6-2 or TRBV6-3 with TRBJ2-1, with 10 nucleotides matching TRBD2. The germline gives CDR1 MNHEY, CDR2 SVGEGT. Losses at the gene ends were 8 bases for V and 5 bases for J; bases not matched to a gene: 3. This CDR3 has 13 amino acids.

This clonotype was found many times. The CDR3 region has the DNA TGTGCCGGTCGGTCGGACTATGGCTACACCTTC. Translated, it gives CAGRSDYGYTF. The V and J genes are TRBV30 and TRBJ1-2, with unresolved D. V lost 8 bases, J lost 3 bases, and 10 bases lay in between. The length of the CDR3 is 11 residues. Germline V gene data show CDR1 as GTSNPN and CDR2 as SVGIG (reference sequence).

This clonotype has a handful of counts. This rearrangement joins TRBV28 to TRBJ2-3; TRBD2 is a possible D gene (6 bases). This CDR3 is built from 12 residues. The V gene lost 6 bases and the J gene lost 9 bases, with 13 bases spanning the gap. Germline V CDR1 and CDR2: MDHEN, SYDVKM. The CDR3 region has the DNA TGTGCCAGCAGAACCGGGGGAGAAACGCAGTATTTT. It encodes CASRTGGETQYF.

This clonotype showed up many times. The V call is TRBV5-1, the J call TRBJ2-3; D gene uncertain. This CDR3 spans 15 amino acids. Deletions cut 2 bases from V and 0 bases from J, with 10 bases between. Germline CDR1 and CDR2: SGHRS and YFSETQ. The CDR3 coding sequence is TGCGCCAGCAGCTTAGAAGACACAAGCACAGATACGCAGTATTTT. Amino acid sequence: CASSLEDTSTDTQYF.

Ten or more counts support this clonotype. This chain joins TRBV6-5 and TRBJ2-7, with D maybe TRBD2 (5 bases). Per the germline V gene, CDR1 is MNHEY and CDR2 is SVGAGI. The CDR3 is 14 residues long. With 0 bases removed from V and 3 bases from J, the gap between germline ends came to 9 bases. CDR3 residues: CASSYSLTNYEQYF. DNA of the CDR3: TGTGCCAGCAGTTACTCACTGACTAACTACGAGCAGTACTTC.

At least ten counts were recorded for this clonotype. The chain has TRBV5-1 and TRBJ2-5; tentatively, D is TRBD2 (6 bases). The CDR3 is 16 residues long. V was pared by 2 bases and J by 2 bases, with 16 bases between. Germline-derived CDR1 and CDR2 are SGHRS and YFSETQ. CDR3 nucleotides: TGCGCCAGCAGCTTAGATCCAGCGGGCCTACAAGAGACCCAGTACTTC. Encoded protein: CASSLDPAGLQETQYF.

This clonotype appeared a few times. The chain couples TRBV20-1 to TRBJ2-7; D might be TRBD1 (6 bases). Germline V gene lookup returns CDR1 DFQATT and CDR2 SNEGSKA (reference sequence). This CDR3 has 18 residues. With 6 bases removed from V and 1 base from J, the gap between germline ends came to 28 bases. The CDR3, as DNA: TGCAGTGCCGTAAAAACAGGGAAACTAACTTCAATGTCCTACGAGCAGTACTTC. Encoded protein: CSAVKTGKLTSMSYEQYF.

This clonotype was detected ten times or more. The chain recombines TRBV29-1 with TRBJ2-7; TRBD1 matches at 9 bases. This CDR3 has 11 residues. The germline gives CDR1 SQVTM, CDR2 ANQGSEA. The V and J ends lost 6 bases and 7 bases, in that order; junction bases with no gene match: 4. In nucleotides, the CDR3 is TGCAGCGTACAGGGGGCTTGGGAGCAGTACTTC. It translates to CSVQGAWEQYF.

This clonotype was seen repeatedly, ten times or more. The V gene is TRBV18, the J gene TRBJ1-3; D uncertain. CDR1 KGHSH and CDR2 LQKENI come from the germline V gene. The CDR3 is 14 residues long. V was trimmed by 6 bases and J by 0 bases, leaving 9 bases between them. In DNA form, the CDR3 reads TGTGCCAGCTCCGACGGCCGCTCTGGAAACACCATATATTTT. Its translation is CASSDGRSGNTIYF.

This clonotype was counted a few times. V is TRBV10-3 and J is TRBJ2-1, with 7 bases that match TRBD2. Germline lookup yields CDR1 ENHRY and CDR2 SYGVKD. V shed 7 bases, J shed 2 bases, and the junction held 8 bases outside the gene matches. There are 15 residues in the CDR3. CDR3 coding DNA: TGTGCCATCAATCAGGGCAGCGGGGCCTACAATGAGCAGTTCTTC. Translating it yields CAINQGSGAYNEQFF.

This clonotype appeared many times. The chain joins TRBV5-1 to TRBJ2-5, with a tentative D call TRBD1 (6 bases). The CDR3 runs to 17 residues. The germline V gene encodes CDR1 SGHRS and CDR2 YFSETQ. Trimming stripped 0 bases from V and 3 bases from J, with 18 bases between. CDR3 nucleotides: TGCGCCAGCAGCTTGGGACCACAGGGTTCTGACGAAGAGACCCAGTACTTC. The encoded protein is CASSLGPQGSDEETQYF.

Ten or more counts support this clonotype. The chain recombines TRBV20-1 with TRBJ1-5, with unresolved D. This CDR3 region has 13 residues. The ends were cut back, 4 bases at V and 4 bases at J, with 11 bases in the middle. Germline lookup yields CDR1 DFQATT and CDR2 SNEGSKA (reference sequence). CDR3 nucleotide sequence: TGCAGTGCTAACCCGACTCCAAATCAGCCCCAGCATTTT. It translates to CSANPTPNQPQHF.

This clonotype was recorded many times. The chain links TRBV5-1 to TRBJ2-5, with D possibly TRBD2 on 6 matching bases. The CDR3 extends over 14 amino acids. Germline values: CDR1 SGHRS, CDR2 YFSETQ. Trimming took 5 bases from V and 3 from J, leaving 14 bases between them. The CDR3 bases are TGCGCCAGCAGTTCGAAACCGGGGGAAGAGACCCAGTACTTC. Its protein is CASSSKPGEETQYF.

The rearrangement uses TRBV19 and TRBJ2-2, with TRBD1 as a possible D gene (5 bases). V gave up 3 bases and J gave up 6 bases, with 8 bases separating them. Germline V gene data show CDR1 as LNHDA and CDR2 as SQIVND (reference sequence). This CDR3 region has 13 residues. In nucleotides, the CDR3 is TGTGCCAGTAGTATCTCAGGGTCCGGGGAGCTGTTTTTT. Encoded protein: CASSISGSGELFF.

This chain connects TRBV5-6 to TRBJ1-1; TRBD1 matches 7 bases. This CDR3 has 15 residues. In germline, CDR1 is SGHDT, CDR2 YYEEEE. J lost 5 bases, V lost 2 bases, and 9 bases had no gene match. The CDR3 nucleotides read TGTGCCAGCAGCTTAAGGGGGCCGGGTGGAACTGAAGCTTTCTTT. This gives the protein CASSLRGPGGTEAFF.

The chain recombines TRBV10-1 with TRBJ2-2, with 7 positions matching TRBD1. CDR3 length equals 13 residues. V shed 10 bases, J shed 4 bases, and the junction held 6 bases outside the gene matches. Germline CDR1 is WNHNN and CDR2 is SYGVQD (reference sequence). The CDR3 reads CATGQTATGELFF. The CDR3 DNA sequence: TGCGCCACGGGACAGACCGCCACCGGGGAGCTGTTTTTT.

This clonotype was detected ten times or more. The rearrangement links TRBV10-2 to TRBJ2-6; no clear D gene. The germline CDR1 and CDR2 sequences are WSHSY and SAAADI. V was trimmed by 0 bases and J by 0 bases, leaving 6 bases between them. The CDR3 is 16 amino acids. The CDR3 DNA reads TGCGCCAGCAGTGAGTCGATTTTCTCTGGGGCCAACGTCCTGACTTTC. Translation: CASSESIFSGANVLTF.

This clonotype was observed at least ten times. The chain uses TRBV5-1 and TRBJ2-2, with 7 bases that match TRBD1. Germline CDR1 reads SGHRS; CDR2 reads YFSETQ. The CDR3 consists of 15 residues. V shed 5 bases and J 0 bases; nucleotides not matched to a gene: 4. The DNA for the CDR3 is TGCGCCAGCAGTACAGGGGATCCGAACACCGGGGAGCTGTTTTTT. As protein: CASSTGDPNTGELFF.

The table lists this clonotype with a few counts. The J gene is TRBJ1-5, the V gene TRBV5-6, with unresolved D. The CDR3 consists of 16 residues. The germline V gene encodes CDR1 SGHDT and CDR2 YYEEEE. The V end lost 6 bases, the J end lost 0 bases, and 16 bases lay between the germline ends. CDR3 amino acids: CASILYSGDSNQPQHF. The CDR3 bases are TGTGCCAGCATACTTTATTCCGGTGATAGCAATCAGCCCCAGCATTTT.

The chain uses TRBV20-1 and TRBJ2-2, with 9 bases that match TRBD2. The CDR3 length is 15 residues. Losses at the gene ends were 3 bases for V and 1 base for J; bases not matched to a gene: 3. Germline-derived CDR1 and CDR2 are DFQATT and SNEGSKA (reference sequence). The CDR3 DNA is TGCAGTGCTAGGCGGGGGGGCGGGAACACCGGGGAGCTGTTTTTT. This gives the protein CSARRGGGNTGELFF.

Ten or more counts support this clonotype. The CDR3 bases are TGTGCCAGCAGCTCGGACAGGAACACTGAAGCTTTCTTT. Amino acid sequence: CASSSDRNTEAFF. The rearrangement joins TRBV7-2 to TRBJ1-1, with D perhaps TRBD1 (6 bases). The CDR3 runs to 13 residues. Germline V gives CDR1 SGHTA, CDR2 FQGNSA. V lost 4 bases and J lost 1, with 7 bases in between.

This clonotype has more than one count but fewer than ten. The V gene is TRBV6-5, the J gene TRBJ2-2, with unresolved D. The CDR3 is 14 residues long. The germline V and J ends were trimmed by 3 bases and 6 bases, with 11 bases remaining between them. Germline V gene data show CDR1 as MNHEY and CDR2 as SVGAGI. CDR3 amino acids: CASSYAYEPGELFF. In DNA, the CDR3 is TGTGCCAGCAGTTATGCGTATGAGCCCGGGGAGCTGTTTTTT.

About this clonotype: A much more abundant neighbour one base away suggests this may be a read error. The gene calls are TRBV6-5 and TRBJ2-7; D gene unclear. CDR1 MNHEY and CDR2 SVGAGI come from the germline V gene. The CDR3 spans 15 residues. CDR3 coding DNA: TGTGCCAGCAGTTATGGCAGTCCGGATTACTACGAGCATTACTTC. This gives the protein CASSYGSPDYYEHYF.

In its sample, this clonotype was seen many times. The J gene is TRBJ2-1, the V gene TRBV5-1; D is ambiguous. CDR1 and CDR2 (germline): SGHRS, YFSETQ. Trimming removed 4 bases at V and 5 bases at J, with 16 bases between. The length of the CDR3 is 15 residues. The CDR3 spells CASSPRTTNHNEQFF. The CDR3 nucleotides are TGCGCCAGCAGCCCGAGAACTACCAACCACAATGAGCAGTTCTTC. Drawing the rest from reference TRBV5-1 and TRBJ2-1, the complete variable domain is KAGVTQTPRYLIKTRGQQVTLSCSPISGHRSVSWYQQTPGQGLQFLFEYFSETQRNKGNFPGRFSGRQFSNSRSEMNVSTLELGDSALYLCASSPRTTNHNEQFFGPGTRLTVL.

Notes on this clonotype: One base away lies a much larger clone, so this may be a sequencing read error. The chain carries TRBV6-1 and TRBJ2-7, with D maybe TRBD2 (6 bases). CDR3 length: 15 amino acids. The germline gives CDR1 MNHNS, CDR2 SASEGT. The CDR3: CVSSEAGLGLNEQYF. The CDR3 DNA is TGTGTCAGCAGTGAAGCGGGCCTAGGTCTCAACGAGCAGTACTTC.